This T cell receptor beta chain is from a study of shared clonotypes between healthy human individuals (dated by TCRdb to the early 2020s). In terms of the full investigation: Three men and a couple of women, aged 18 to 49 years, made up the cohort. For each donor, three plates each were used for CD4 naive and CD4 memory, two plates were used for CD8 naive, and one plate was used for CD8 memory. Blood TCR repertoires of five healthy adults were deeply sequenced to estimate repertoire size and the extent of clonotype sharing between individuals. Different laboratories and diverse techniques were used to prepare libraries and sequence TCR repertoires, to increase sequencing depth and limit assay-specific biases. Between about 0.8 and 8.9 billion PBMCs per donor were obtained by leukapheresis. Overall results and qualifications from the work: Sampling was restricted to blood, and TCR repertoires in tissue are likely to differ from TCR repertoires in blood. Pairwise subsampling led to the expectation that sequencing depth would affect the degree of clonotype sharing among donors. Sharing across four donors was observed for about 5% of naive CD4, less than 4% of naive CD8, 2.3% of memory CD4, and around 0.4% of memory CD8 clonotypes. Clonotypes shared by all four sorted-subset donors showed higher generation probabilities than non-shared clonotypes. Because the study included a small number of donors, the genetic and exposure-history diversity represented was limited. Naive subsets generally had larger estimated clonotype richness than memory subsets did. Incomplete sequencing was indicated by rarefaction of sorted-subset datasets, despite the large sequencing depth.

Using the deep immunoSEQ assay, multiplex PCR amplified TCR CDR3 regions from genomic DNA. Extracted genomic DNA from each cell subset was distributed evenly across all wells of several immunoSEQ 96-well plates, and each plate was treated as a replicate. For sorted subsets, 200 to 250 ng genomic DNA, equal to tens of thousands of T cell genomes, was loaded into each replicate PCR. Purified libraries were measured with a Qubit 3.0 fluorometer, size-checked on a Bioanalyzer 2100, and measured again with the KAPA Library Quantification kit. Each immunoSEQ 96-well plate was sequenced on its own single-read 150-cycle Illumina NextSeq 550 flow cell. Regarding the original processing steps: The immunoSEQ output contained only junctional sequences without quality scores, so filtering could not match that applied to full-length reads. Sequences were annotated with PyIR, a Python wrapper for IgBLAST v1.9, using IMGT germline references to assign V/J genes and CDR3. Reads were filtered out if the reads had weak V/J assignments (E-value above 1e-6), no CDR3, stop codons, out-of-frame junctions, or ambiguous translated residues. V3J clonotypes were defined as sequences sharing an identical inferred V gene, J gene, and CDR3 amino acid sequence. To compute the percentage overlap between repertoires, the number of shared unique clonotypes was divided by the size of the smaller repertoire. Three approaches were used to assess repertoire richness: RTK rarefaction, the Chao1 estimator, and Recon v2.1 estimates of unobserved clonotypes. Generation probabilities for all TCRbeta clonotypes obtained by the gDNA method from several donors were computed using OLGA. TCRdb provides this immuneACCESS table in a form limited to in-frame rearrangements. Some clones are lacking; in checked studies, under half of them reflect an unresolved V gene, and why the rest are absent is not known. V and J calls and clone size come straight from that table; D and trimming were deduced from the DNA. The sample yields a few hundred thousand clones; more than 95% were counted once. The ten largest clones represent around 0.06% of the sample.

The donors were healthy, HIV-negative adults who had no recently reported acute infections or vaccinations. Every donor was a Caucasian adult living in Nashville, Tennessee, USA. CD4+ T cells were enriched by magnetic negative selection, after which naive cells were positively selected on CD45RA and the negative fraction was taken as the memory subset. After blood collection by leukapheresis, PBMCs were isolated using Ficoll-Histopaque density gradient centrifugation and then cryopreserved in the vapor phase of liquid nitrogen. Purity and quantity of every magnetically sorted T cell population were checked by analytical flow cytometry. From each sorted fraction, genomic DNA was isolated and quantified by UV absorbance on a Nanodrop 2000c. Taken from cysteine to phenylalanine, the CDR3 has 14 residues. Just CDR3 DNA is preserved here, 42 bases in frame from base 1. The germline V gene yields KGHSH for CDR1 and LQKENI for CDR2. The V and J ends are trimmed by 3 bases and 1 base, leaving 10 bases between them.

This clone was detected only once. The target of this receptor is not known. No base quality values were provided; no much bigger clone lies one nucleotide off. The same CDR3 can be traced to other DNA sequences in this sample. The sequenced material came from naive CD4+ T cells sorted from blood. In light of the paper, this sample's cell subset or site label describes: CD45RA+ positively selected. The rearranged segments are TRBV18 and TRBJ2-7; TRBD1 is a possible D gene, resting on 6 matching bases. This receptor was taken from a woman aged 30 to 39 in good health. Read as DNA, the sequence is TGTGCCAGCTCACCGAGGGGGAGTTCCTACGAGCAGTACTTC. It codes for CASSPRGSSYEQYF.